Listed below are T cell receptor beta chains from one sample, sequenced in a study of T cells in Graves' hyperthyroidism and ophthalmopathy. TCRdb called the multiplex PCR reads again in MiXCR, with one record for every CDR3 protein. Here the sample spans 550,000 to 700,000 distinct CDR3 sequences, roughly 46% being singletons. The specimen sequenced was peripheral blood or thyroid tissue (not recorded which). These receptors were taken from an adult woman with Graves' disease, either hyperthyroidism or ophthalmopathy (not recorded which). The CDR3 runs from the conserved cysteine through the conserved F or W. A D gene is named only where the DNA matches it firmly. Size tells how often a clone was seen (once, few, many) or the class of an expanded clone, and some rows leave it out.

size	length	D	V	J	DNA	CDR3
few	15	-	TRBV7-3	TRBJ2-3	TGTGCCAGCAGCTCCCCTAGGGCCGGCACAGATACGCAGTATTTT	CASSSPRAGTDTQYF
-	12	-	TRBV7-2	TRBJ2-5	TGTGCCGGCAGCTTATTAAGGGAGACCCAGTACTTC	CAGSLLRETQYF
-	13	-	TRBV7-3	TRBJ1-2	TGCGCCAGCAGCCAAGCGGACATCGGTGGCTACACCTTC	CASSQADIGGYTF
-	16	-	TRBV11-2	TRBJ1-6	TGTGCCAGCAGCTTAGAAGGGGCGGAGTATAATTCACCCCTCCACTTT	CASSLEGAEYNSPLHF
many	15	TRBD2	TRBV5-1	TRBJ2-7	TGCGCCAGCAGCTTGAGTCCTAGCGGGACATACGAGCAGTACTTC	CASSLSPSGTYEQYF
-	14	TRBD1	TRBV7-9	TRBJ2-7	TGTGCCAGCAGTTTTGACAGGGAGTCTTACGAGCAGTACTTC	CASSFDRESYEQYF
many	17	-	TRBV11-2	TRBJ1-3	TGTGCCAGCAGCTTAGGCTGGCTCAGGGGTTCTGGAAACACCATATATTTT	CASSLGWLRGSGNTIYF
-	14	TRBD1	TRBV29-1	TRBJ1-2	TGCAGCGTTGAGGCAACAGGGGGACTCTATGGCTACACCTTC	CSVEATGGLYGYTF
-	18	-	TRBV10-3	TRBJ1-6	TGTGCCATCAGCCTCGGGAGACCAACGAGCTCCTATAATTCACCCCTCCACTTT	CAISLGRPTSSYNSPLHF
once	18	TRBD1	TRBV5-1	TRBJ2-6	TGCGCCAGCAGCTCAACCCCGGGACAGGAGGCCGGGGCCAACGTCCTGACTTTC	CASSSTPGQEAGANVLTF
-	13	-	TRBV12-3/TRBV12-4	TRBJ2-3	TGTGCCAGCAGTCCCCATACACGCGATACGCAGTATTTT	CASSPHTRDTQYF
-	19	TRBD2	TRBV27	TRBJ2-5	TGTGCCAGCAGCCCGGACAGGAAGGGACTAGCGGGAGGGCAAGAGACCCAGTACTTC	CASSPDRKGLAGGQETQYF
many	13	-	TRBV19	TRBJ1-5	TGTGCCAGTAGTATCGCACCGCCGGGGCCCCAGCATTTT	CASSIAPPGPQHF
once	18	TRBD1	TRBV7-9	TRBJ2-2	TGTGCCAGCAGCCTCGGGCCCCCAGGGACAGGGGGCCTCGGGGAGCTGTTTTTT	CASSLGPPGTGGLGELFF
few	16	TRBD2	TRBV15	TRBJ2-7	TGTGCCACCAGCACACTAGCGGGCGTCTCCTACAATGAGCAGTACTTC	CATSTLAGVSYNEQYF
many	14	-	TRBV19	TRBJ1-4	TGTGCCAGTAGTTCCCCGCGGTTCGACGAAAAACTGTTTTTT	CASSSPRFDEKLFF
few	15	TRBD1	TRBV2	TRBJ1-2	TGTGCCAGCAACAGGTTAGGTCCGGGACAGTCACCCTACACCTTC	CASNRLGPGQSPYTF
-	15	-	TRBV29-1	TRBJ2-5	TGCAGCGCCGCCCCGACAGAGATCCTCCAAGAGACCCAGTACTTC	CSAAPTEILQETQYF
-	15	TRBD2	TRBV10-3	TRBJ2-7	TGTGCCATCAGTGACGGGAGCGGGAGAAGTTGGGAGCAGTACTTC	CAISDGSGRSWEQYF
many	14	-	TRBV7-3	TRBJ2-1	TGTGCCAGCAGCTTAACACTAACCAACAATGAGCAGTTCTTC	CASSLTLTNNEQFF
-	14	-	TRBV2	TRBJ2-5	TGTGCCAGCAGTGAATCCCTAGATGATGAGACCCAGTACTTC	CASSESLDDETQYF
-	16	-	TRBV24-1	TRBJ1-4	TGTGCCACCAGTGATTCGACGACACCAACTAATGAAAAACTGTTTTTT	CATSDSTTPTNEKLFF
many	13	-	TRBV5-1	TRBJ2-7	TGCGCCAGCAGCGGGACTCGACCTTGGGAGCAGTACTTC	CASSGTRPWEQYF
-	15	-	TRBV4-1	TRBJ1-1	TGCGCCAGCAGCGCACCTCCCGCGGGCCACACTGAAGCTTTCTTT	CASSAPPAGHTEAFF
-	16	-	TRBV7-2	TRBJ1-3	TGTGCCAGCAGCTTCGACAGCCTAGATGGAGGAAACACCATATATTTT	CASSFDSLDGGNTIYF